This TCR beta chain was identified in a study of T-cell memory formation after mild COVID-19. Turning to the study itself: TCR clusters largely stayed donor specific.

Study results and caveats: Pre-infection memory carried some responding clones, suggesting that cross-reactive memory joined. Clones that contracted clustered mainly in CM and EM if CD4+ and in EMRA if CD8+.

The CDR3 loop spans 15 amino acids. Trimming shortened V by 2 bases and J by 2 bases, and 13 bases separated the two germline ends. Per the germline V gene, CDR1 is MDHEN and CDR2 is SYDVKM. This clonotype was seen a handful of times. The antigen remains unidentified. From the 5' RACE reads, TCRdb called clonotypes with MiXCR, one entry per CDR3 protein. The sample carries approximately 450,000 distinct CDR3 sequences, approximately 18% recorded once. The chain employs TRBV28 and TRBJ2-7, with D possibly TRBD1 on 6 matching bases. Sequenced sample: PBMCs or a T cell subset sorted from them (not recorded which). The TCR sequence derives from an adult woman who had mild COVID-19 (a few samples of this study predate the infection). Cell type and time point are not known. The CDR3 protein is CASSLVTGWAYEQYF. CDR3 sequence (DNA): TGTGCCAGCAGTTTAGTGACAGGATGGGCCTACGAGCAGTACTTC.